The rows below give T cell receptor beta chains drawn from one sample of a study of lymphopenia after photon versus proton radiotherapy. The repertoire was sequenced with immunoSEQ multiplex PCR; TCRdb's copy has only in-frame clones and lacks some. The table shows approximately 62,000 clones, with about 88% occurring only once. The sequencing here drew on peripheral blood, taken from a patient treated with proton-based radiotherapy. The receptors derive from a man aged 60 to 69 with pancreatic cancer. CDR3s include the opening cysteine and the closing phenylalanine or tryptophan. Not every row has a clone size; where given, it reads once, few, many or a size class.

CASSPDFGGQETQYF	TRBV7-6	-
CSARGEETQYF	TRBV20-1	once
CASSATSGRARETQYF	TRBV7-2	-
CSVVRQGSHEQYF	TRBV29-1	-
CASSEQGFSTDTQYF	TRBV2	-
CASTTGGATSNYGYTF	TRBV28	-
CASSGLGAYQETQYF	TRBV9	-
CASSLEPTSYEQYF	TRBV11-3	-
CASSLGQLSYEQYF	TRBV27	-
CAISVRGLAFF	TRBV10-3	-
CASSPGTGNTEAFF	TRBV18	-
CASSLGDGNQPQHF	TRBV5-1	-
CASSRRGASSTDTQYF	TRBV5-1	-
CASHENTEAFF	TRBV5-1	-
CASSSHYGSSGNTIYF	TRBV7-6	few
CASTPPTGRSGELFF	TRBV11-1	few
CASSQTVASSQETQYF	TRBV7-2	-
CAWSVTGRGETQYF	TRBV30	few
CASSRQVTYEQYF	TRBV27	-
CASSQDDISAGEETQYF	TRBV4-2	-
CASSQKKREGRGYEQFF	TRBV14	-
CSVPRQPLDGYTF	TRBV29-1	-
CASSLVARGANTGELFF	TRBV7-2	-
CASSEGTGTPLYGYTF	TRBV6-1	-
CASSPTGGYEQYF	TRBV7-9	-
CASSHRAGGHTGELFF	TRBV11-3	-
CASSFPGGPPTDTQYF	TRBV28	-
CASRKTTSGRSTYEQYF	TRBV5-6	-
CASSQDTGRINTEAFF	TRBV4-1	-
CASSQDLISGGRQETQYF	TRBV4-3	-
CASSRLVRNTEAFF	TRBV28	-
CASSSTSGGVGNEQFF	TRBV5-1	once
CASSADSSRNTIYF	TRBV5-1	-
CASSLEPINEKLFF	TRBV5-4	-
CASSIARGLQETQYF	TRBV19	once
CASSLALGSSYNEQFF	TRBV5-1	-
CASINYYEQYF	TRBV6-1	-